One and the same sample provided the 29 T cell receptor beta chains below, sequenced in a study of T cell clones after liver transplantation. Clones were read by immunoSEQ multiplex PCR, and TCRdb kept only the in-frame ones, dropping some. The data contain approximately 71,000 clones, 85% to 95% of them singletons. The source was CD4+ T cells from blood, collected about 26 months after liver transplant. These TCRs come from a human patient who received a liver transplant. Some T cells may arise from the graft donor.

This rearrangement joins TRBV25-1 to TRBJ1-3; 7 nucleotides agree with TRBD1. The CDR3 has 15 residues. CDR1 and CDR2 (germline): MGHDK, SYGVNS. V was pared by 7 bases and J by 4 bases, with 10 bases of the junction left unmatched. CDR3 DNA sequence: TGTGCCAGCACCACCCCGGGGGACAGAGGAAACACCATATATTTT. Translating gives CASTTPGDRGNTIYF.

This chain connects TRBV6-5 to TRBJ2-7; perhaps D is TRBD1 or TRBD2 (5 bases each). CDR1 is MNHEY and CDR2 is SVGAGI in the germline V gene. Trimming pared 2 bases from V and 6 bases from J, leaving 11 bases between. The CDR3 is 13 residues long. In DNA, the CDR3 is TGTGCCAGCAGTTACGCATTGAGGGGCGAGCAGTACTTC. It is translated as CASSYALRGEQYF.

The CDR3 region is CASSSGPNNEQFF. The CDR3 nucleotides read TGTGCCAGCAGCTCCGGGCCCAACAATGAGCAGTTCTTC. The chain has TRBV11-3 and TRBJ2-1; D is unclear. Germline V gene data show CDR1 as SGHNT and CDR2 as YENEEA. V was pared by 4 bases and J by 5 bases, with 9 bases between. The CDR3 runs 13 residues.

The CDR3 region is CASSLTGKNTDTQYF. In DNA, the CDR3 is TGTGCCAGCAGCCTAACCGGGAAAAACACAGATACGCAGTATTTT. The chain recombines TRBV13 with TRBJ2-3; D is possibly TRBD2 (5 bases). Germline-derived CDR1 and CDR2 are PRHDT and FYEKMQ (reference sequence). The CDR3 totals 15 residues. Trimming removed 5 bases from V and 2 bases from J, with 14 bases in between.

V and J are TRBV29-1 and TRBJ2-1; 12 nucleotides agree with TRBD2. J lost 7 bases, V lost 3 bases, and 7 bases had no gene match. CDR1 and CDR2 (germline): SQVTM, ANQGSEA. This CDR3 contains 15 residues. CDR3 DNA sequence: TGCAGCGTTGACCCGACTAGCGGGGGCCTAAATGAGCAGTTCTTC. It encodes CSVDPTSGGLNEQFF.

The chain combines TRBV28 with TRBJ1-3; D may be TRBD1 (6 bases). CDR1 is MDHEN and CDR2 is SYDVKM in the germline V gene. V shed 5 bases and J shed 5 bases, with 13 bases lying between them. The CDR3 totals 14 residues. DNA of the CDR3: TGTGCCAGCAGTGAACAGGGATTGCGAAACACCATATATTTT. Translated: CASSEQGLRNTIYF.

The genes are TRBV28 and TRBJ1-5; weak D call: TRBD1 (6 bases). The V gene lost 2 bases and the J gene lost 6 bases, with 14 bases spanning the gap. The germline V gene encodes CDR1 MDHEN and CDR2 SYDVKM. The CDR3 covers 15 residues. CDR3 in amino acids: CASSLGMGASQPQHF. The CDR3 region has the DNA TGTGCCAGCAGTTTAGGGATGGGGGCGAGTCAGCCCCAGCATTTT.

The CDR3 nucleotides read TGTGCCAGCAGCTTAGATACCCAGGGCTTTGGCTACACCTTC. Translating gives CASSLDTQGFGYTF. This chain connects TRBV9 to TRBJ1-2, with D perhaps TRBD1 (5 bases). CDR3 size: 14 residues. Germline V gene lookup returns CDR1 SGDLS and CDR2 YYNGEE. V lost 4 bases, J lost 7 bases, and 17 bases lay in between.

The rearrangement links TRBV19 to TRBJ2-7; D is possibly TRBD2 (6 bases). The CDR3 runs 14 residues. V dropped 8 bases and J dropped 5 bases, with 19 bases sitting between them. Germline assignment: CDR1 LNHDA and CDR2 SQIVND (reference sequence). The CDR3 DNA is TGTGCCAGTTCGAGATTCGGAGGGAGGAACGAGCAGTACTTC. It is translated as CASSRFGGRNEQYF. The full variable domain, completed using reference TRBV19 and TRBJ2-7, is DGGITQSPKYLFRKEGQNVTLSCEQNLNHDAMYWYRQDPGQGLRLIYYSQIVNDFQKGDIAEGYSVSREKKESFPLTVTSAQKNPTAFYLCASSRFGGRNEQYFGPGTRLTVT.

The chain is built from TRBV27 and TRBJ2-2; D is undetermined. The germline V gene has CDR1 MNHEY and CDR2 SMNVEV (reference sequence). With 3 bases removed from V and 5 bases from J, the gap between germline ends came to 7 bases. The length of the CDR3 is 13 residues. CDR3 region: CASSFSVTGELFF. The CDR3 bases are TGTGCCAGCAGTTTCTCGGTTACCGGGGAGCTGTTTTTT.

The chain combines TRBV2 with TRBJ2-7; TRBD1 aligns across 7 bases. The CDR3 has 15 residues. In germline, CDR1 is SNHLY, CDR2 FYNNEI. V shed 4 bases and J 0 bases; nucleotides not matched to a gene: 6. CDR3 coding DNA: TGTGCCAGCAGTGCCCGGACAGGTCCCTCCTACGAGCAGTACTTC. It specifies CASSARTGPSYEQYF.

V is TRBV12-2 and J is TRBJ1-1; the table gives TRBD1 as D, unverified against the DNA. TRBV12-2 is flagged as a pseudogene. The length of the CDR3 is 17 residues. The CDR3 DNA reads TGTGCAAGTCGCTTAGCGCGGACAGGAGCACTGAACACTGAAGCTTTCTTT. It is translated as CASRLARTGALNTEAFF.

V and J are TRBV6-1 and TRBJ2-3; 9 nucleotides match TRBD2. Trimming took 7 bases from V and 6 from J; bases not matched to a gene: 8. The CDR3 runs 14 residues. Germline V gene lookup returns CDR1 MNHNS and CDR2 SASEGT. This chain's CDR3 is CASMRLAATDTQYF. In DNA form, the CDR3 reads TGTGCCAGCATGCGACTAGCGGCAACTGATACGCAGTATTTT.

The chain recombines TRBV15 with TRBJ2-2; D not certain. Germline V gene lookup returns CDR1 LNHNV and CDR2 YYDKDF (reference sequence). Trimming shortened V by 2 bases and J by 0 bases, and 7 bases separated the two germline ends. The CDR3 runs 15 residues. In DNA, the CDR3 is TGTGCCACCAGCAGACGCACCACGAACACCGGGGAGCTGTTTTTT. This encodes CATSRRTTNTGELFF. The whole variable domain, remainder taken from reference TRBV15 and TRBJ2-2, is DAMVIQNPRYQVTQFGKPVTLSCSQTLNHNVMYWYQQKSSQAPKLLFHYYDKDFNNEADTPDNFQSRRPNTSFCFLDIRSPGLGDTAMYLCATSRRTTNTGELFFGEGSRLTVL.

The chain uses TRBV15 and TRBJ2-2, with a weak D call TRBD1 (5 bases). Looked up from germline, CDR1 is LNHNV and CDR2 is YYDKDF (reference sequence). The CDR3 consists of 13 residues. Trimming took off 1 base at V and 8 bases at J, with 8 bases between the two ends. This CDR3 reads CATSRGGRGELFF. The CDR3 coding sequence is TGTGCCACCAGCAGAGGGGGCCGGGGGGAGCTGTTTTTT. Full variable domain (missing parts from reference TRBV15 and TRBJ2-2): DAMVIQNPRYQVTQFGKPVTLSCSQTLNHNVMYWYQQKSSQAPKLLFHYYDKDFNNEADTPDNFQSRRPNTSFCFLDIRSPGLGDTAMYLCATSRGGRGELFFGEGSRLTVL.

The V gene is TRBV10-1, the J gene TRBJ2-5; TRBD1 aligns across 10 bases. The length of the CDR3 is 15 residues. V lost 2 bases and J lost 6; bases outside the gene matches: 6. Germline CDR1 reads WNHNN; CDR2 reads SYGVQD (reference sequence). CDR3: CASSEDGTGVKTQYF. The CDR3 nucleotides are TGCGCCAGCAGTGAGGATGGGACAGGGGTCAAGACCCAGTACTTC.

The chain has TRBV7-8 and TRBJ1-4, with TRBD1 matching 8 bases. This CDR3 is built from 18 residues. Looked up from germline, CDR1 is SGHVS and CDR2 is FQNEAQ. With 3 bases clipped from V and 0 bases from J, the junction kept 9 bases outside the gene matches. The CDR3 loop reads CASSFEAGGGTTNEKLFF. As DNA, the CDR3 is TGTGCCAGCAGCTTCGAGGCAGGGGGCGGAACAACTAATGAAAAACTGTTTTTT.

The chain has TRBV29-1 and TRBJ2-5, with no clear D. The germline V gene encodes CDR1 SQVTM and CDR2 ANQGSEA. This CDR3 spans 13 amino acids. The V gene lost 7 bases and the J gene lost 4 bases, with 16 bases spanning the gap. CDR3 coding DNA: TGCAGCGCTCCGTTAGATGGGCTAGAGACCCAGTACTTC. Translated: CSAPLDGLETQYF. Full variable domain (rest looked up from reference TRBV29-1 and TRBJ2-5): SAVISQKPSRDICQRGTSLTIQCQVDSQVTMMFWYRQQPGQSLTLIATANQGSEATYESGFVIDKFPISRPNLTFSTLTVSNMSPEDSSIYLCSAPLDGLETQYFGPGTRLLVL.

This clone was seen only a few times. V is TRBV25-1 and J is TRBJ2-7; the D is unclear. Looked up from germline, CDR1 is MGHDK and CDR2 is SYGVNS. The ends were cut back, 1 base at V and 9 bases at J, with 7 bases in the middle. The CDR3 covers 11 residues. DNA for the CDR3: TGTGCCAGCAGTGAATTCGGTGGGCAGTACTTC. This translates into CASSEFGGQYF.

This rearrangement joins TRBV29-1 to TRBJ2-3, with 7 bases matching TRBD2. The V segment lost 4 bases and the J segment 6 bases; nucleotides outside the gene matches: 7. Germline V gene sequence: CDR1 SQVTM, CDR2 ANQGSEA. The CDR3 consists of 13 residues. Here the CDR3 reads CSVVRELGDTQYF. DNA of the CDR3: TGCAGCGTTGTGCGGGAGTTGGGGGATACGCAGTATTTT.

This clone was counted a single time. This chain uses TRBV2 with TRBJ2-1, with no clear D. V was cut by 3 bases and J by 10 bases, with 13 bases left in between. Germline loops: CDR1 SNHLY, CDR2 FYNNEI. This CDR3 is built from 13 residues. CDR3 in amino acids: CASSDDSAREQFF. For the CDR3, the DNA is TGTGCCAGCAGTGACGATTCGGCTCGCGAGCAGTTCTTC.

The V gene is TRBV29-1, the J gene TRBJ2-7; D perhaps matches TRBD1 (5 bases). Germline lookup yields CDR1 SQVTM and CDR2 ANQGSEA. The CDR3 is made up of 12 amino acids. The V end was cut by 3 bases, the J end by 5 bases, with 11 bases between. The CDR3 protein is CSVDWGRDEQYF. CDR3 bases: TGCAGCGTTGATTGGGGCAGGGACGAGCAGTACTTC.

This clone was seen a single time. This sequence joins TRBV10-3 and TRBJ2-1; 7 nucleotides align to TRBD2. The trim removed 2 bases at V and 9 bases at J, leaving 13 bases unmatched. The CDR3 length is 16 residues. The germline CDR1 and CDR2 sequences are ENHRY and SYGVKD. In DNA, the CDR3 is TGTGCCATCAGTGAGGGCACTAGCGAATCGGGAAGTGAGCAGTTCTTC. It codes for CAISEGTSESGSEQFF.

The chain joins TRBV10-3 to TRBJ2-7, with 7 bases matching TRBD2. This CDR3 spans 14 amino acids. Trimming at V came to 6 bases and at J to 0 bases, leaving 5 bases not matched to a gene. The V gene's germline CDR1 is ENHRY and CDR2 SYGVKD. DNA of the CDR3: TGTGCCATCAGGGTGGGCGGGGGCTCCTACGAGCAGTACTTC. This codes for CAIRVGGGSYEQYF.

V is TRBV7-9 and J is TRBJ2-2; TRBD2 is a possible D gene (5 bases). The CDR3 is 14 residues long. V was pared by 4 bases and J by 0 bases, with 6 bases between. CDR1 is SEHNR and CDR2 is FQNEAQ in the germline V gene (reference sequence). The CDR3 DNA follows: TGTGCCAGCAGCTCGGACTCGAACACCGGGGAGCTGTTTTTT. Protein: CASSSDSNTGELFF.

The V gene is TRBV18, the J gene TRBJ2-7, with D perhaps matching TRBD1 (6 bases). Germline loops: CDR1 KGHSH, CDR2 LQKENI. Trimming cost V 0 bases and J 3 bases, with 18 bases left between them. The length of the CDR3 is 17 residues. CDR3 sequence: CASSPPPGQTFVYEQYF. CDR3 bases: TGTGCCAGCTCACCACCACCGGGACAAACATTCGTCTACGAGCAGTACTTC.

V usage is TRBV6-4 and J usage is TRBJ2-7; 8 nucleotides align to TRBD2. Trimming cost V 9 bases and J 3 bases; bases outside gene matches: 16. This CDR3 region has 16 residues. The germline CDR1 and CDR2 sequences are MRHNA and SNTAGT. The CDR3 nucleotides are TGTGCCAGGGGGAGTAGCGGGACCTCGGGACTCTACGAGCAGTACTTC. Translation: CARGSSGTSGLYEQYF.

The sample holds one count of this clone. The chain carries TRBV7-2 and TRBJ1-2, with D possibly TRBD1 on 5 matching bases. Between the trimmed V and J ends, which lost 3 bases and 2 bases, there was a span of 10 bases. CDR3 length: 14 residues. Germline values: CDR1 SGHTA, CDR2 FQGNSA. As DNA, the CDR3 is TGTGCCAGCAGCTTCGGGACGCCGAACTATGGCTACACCTTC. This codes for CASSFGTPNYGYTF. The full variable domain, its missing parts supplied by reference TRBV7-2 and TRBJ1-2, is GAGVSQSPSNKVTEKGKDVELRCDPISGHTALYWYRQSLGQGLEFLIYFQGNSAPDKSGLPSDRFSAERTGGSVSTLTIQRTQQEDSAVYLCASSFGTPNYGYTFGSGTRLTVV.

The chain employs TRBV5-5 and TRBJ1-4; the D is unclear. Between the trimmed V and J ends, which lost 0 bases and 11 bases, there was a span of 11 bases. The CDR3 length is 13 residues. CDR1 is SGHKS and CDR2 is YYEKEE in the germline V gene (reference sequence). CDR3 DNA sequence: TGTGCCAGCAGCTTGGAAGGGTTCGGCAAACTGTTTTTT. Translation gives CASSLEGFGKLFF.